The 20 T cell receptor beta chains below were found in one sample sequenced in a study of blood T cell repertoires in COVID-19. Repertoires were generated with immunoSEQ multiplex PCR, while TCRdb's copy carries only in-frame clones and drops some. This repertoire shows around 260,000 clones, roughly 87% found once; its top ten account for over 0.55%. The sequencing sample was made of peripheral blood. These receptors were taken from a human donor in a cohort sampled during active COVID-19.

J is TRBJ2-2 and V is TRBV5-1; 7 bases are a match to TRBD2. The CDR3 totals 16 residues. J lost 1 base, V lost 1 base, and 4 bases had no gene match. Germline values: CDR1 SGHRS, CDR2 YFSETQ. CDR3 DNA: TGCGCCAGCAGCTTGAATGTAGCGGGGAACACCGGGGAGCTGTTTTTT. Translating it yields CASSLNVAGNTGELFF.

The V gene is TRBV7-9, the J gene TRBJ2-7; 7 positions agree with TRBD1. The germline V gene encodes CDR1 SEHNR and CDR2 FQNEAQ (reference sequence). Trimming removed 6 bases from V and 2 bases from J; junction bases left unmatched: 4. The CDR3 covers 13 residues. CDR3 nucleotides: TGTGCCAGCAGACAGGGGTCCACCTACGAGCAGTACTTC. Translating it yields CASRQGSTYEQYF. The whole variable domain, remainder taken from reference TRBV7-9 and TRBJ2-7, is DTGVSQNPRHKITKRGQNVTFRCDPISEHNRLYWYRQTLGQGPEFLTYFQNEAQLEKSRLLSDRFSAERPKGSFSTLEIQRTEQGDSAMYLCASRQGSTYEQYFGPGTRLTVT.

This chain connects TRBV14 to TRBJ2-7; D possibly corresponds to TRBD1 (5 bases). The V gene's germline CDR1 is SGHDN and CDR2 FVKESK. V shed 0 bases and J shed 5 bases, with 14 bases lying between them. The CDR3 runs to 15 residues. CDR3 region: CASSQDKARVNEQYF. The CDR3 DNA follows: TGTGCCAGCAGCCAAGATAAGGCCAGGGTAAACGAGCAGTACTTC.

The chain carries TRBV2 and TRBJ2-3, with D possibly TRBD1 on 5 matching bases. The CDR3 extends over 16 amino acids. Per germline, CDR1 SNHLY and CDR2 FYNNEI. V was cut by 2 bases and J by 2 bases, with 14 bases left in between. For the CDR3, the DNA is TGTGCCAGCAGTGAAAGGGGTTGGGGTTACACAGATACGCAGTATTTT. Translating it yields CASSERGWGYTDTQYF. The full variable domain, with the rest looked up from reference TRBV2 and TRBJ2-3, is EPEVTQTPSHQVTQMGQEVILRCVPISNHLYFYWYRQILGQKVEFLVSFYNNEISEKSEIFDDQFSVERPDGSNFTLKIRSTKLEDSAMYFCASSERGWGYTDTQYFGPGTRLTVL.

This clone was observed a single time. This chain joins TRBV5-1 and TRBJ2-2, with 7 bases matching TRBD2. Germline-derived CDR1 and CDR2 are SGHRS and YFSETQ. The length of the CDR3 is 13 residues. The junction had 10 bases not matched to a gene; V was cut back by 9 bases and J by 8 bases. The CDR3 nucleotides are TGCGCCACGACCGGACTAGTCGGTGGGGAGCTGTTTTTT. Its translation: CATTGLVGGELFF.

The chain couples TRBV6-2 or TRBV6-3 to TRBJ2-7; 8 nucleotides agree with TRBD2. Germline assignment: CDR1 MNHEY and CDR2 SVGEGT. J gave up 3 bases and V 3 bases, and 10 bases lay outside the gene matches. This CDR3 region has 16 residues. This CDR3 is CASSYRSLAGYYEQYF. The CDR3 bases are TGTGCCAGCAGTTATAGAAGTCTAGCGGGTTACTACGAGCAGTACTTC.

The genes are TRBV7-2 and TRBJ2-3; 9 bases align to TRBD2. Trimming at V came to 1 base and at J to 8 bases, leaving 4 bases not matched to a gene. Germline CDR1 reads SGHTA; CDR2 reads FQGNSA. This CDR3 region has 14 residues. CDR3 DNA: TGTGCCAGCAGCTTAGAGGGACTAGCAGTTACGCAGTATTTT. Translated: CASSLEGLAVTQYF.

This clone was counted only a few times. The chain is built from TRBV5-4 and TRBJ1-1, with 7 bases aligning to TRBD1. Germline CDR1 and CDR2: SGHNT and YYREEE (reference sequence). CDR3 size: 15 residues. Trimming at V came to 4 bases and at J to 2 bases, leaving 8 bases not matched to a gene. The CDR3 loop reads CASSPKTGSNTEAFF. The CDR3 DNA is TGTGCCAGCAGCCCCAAGACAGGGAGCAACACTGAAGCTTTCTTT.

This chain joins TRBV5-1 and TRBJ1-2, with TRBD1 matching 11 bases. The CDR3 runs to 16 residues. V lost 4 bases, J lost 2 bases, and 7 bases stayed unmatched. Germline V CDR1 and CDR2: SGHRS, YFSETQ. DNA of the CDR3: TGCGCCAGCAGCCCTACAAGGGACAGGGGGAACTATGGCTACACCTTC. Translated, it gives CASSPTRDRGNYGYTF.

The chain combines TRBV28 with TRBJ2-1; maybe TRBD2 (6 bases). CDR1 and CDR2 from the germline V gene are MDHEN and SYDVKM. V lost 3 bases, J lost 3 bases, and 18 bases lay in between. The length of the CDR3 is 17 residues. CDR3 in DNA: TGTGCCAGCAGTTTGACTGCGGGAAGGGACCGCTACAATGAGCAGTTCTTC. Amino acid sequence: CASSLTAGRDRYNEQFF.

The chain carries TRBV5-1 and TRBJ2-3; the match to TRBD1 covers 7 bases. Trimming at V came to 4 bases and at J to 4 bases, leaving 6 bases not matched to a gene. The CDR3 length is 14 residues. Germline CDR1 and CDR2: SGHRS and YFSETQ. This CDR3 reads CASSGIGGADTQYF. CDR3 nucleotide sequence: TGCGCCAGCAGCGGCATAGGGGGCGCAGATACGCAGTATTTT.

The V call is TRBV4-3, the J call TRBJ2-7; 9 bases fit TRBD2. Looked up from germline, CDR1 is LGHNA and CDR2 is YSLEER. The CDR3 is made up of 15 amino acids. J lost 4 bases, V lost 0 bases, and 4 bases had no gene match. CDR3 sequence reads: CASSQEASGEYEQYF. CDR3 DNA sequence: TGCGCCAGCAGCCAAGAGGCTAGCGGGGAGTACGAGCAGTACTTC.

The rearrangement joins TRBV29-1 to TRBJ1-1; the D gene is possibly TRBD1 (5 bases). V gave up 4 bases and J gave up 11 bases, with 14 bases separating them. The CDR3 has 11 residues. Germline V gene lookup returns CDR1 SQVTM and CDR2 ANQGSEA. CDR3 region: CSVGVGGVAFF. The DNA for the CDR3 is TGCAGCGTTGGGGTGGGGGGTGTCGCTTTCTTT.

This chain connects TRBV27 to TRBJ1-6, with D possibly TRBD1 on 6 matching bases. Trimming pared 5 bases from V and 3 bases from J, leaving 23 bases between. This CDR3 has 19 amino acids. From germline, CDR1 is MNHEY and CDR2 SMNVEV (reference sequence). Written as DNA, the CDR3 is TGTGCCAGCAGTCCGGGACAAACTTTCGTTGACTACTATAATTCACCCCTCCACTTT. It is translated as CASSPGQTFVDYYNSPLHF.

Only one count was recorded for this clone. The V and J genes are TRBV7-8 and TRBJ1-4; 8 positions agree with TRBD1. Trimming took 11 bases from V and 8 from J; bases not matched to a gene: 7. The length of the CDR3 is 12 residues. The germline V gene encodes CDR1 SGHVS and CDR2 FQNEAQ. The CDR3 DNA sequence: TGTGCCGTTGGACAGGGCGACGAAAAACTGTTTTTT. The encoded protein is CAVGQGDEKLFF.

The gene calls are TRBV6-5 and TRBJ1-6; D unresolved. This CDR3 has 15 amino acids. V was shortened by 1 base and J by 5 bases, with 9 bases between the two germline ends. Germline V lookup: CDR1 MNHEY, CDR2 SVGAGI. The CDR3 reads CASSYWADDNSPLHF. CDR3 in DNA: TGTGCCAGCAGTTACTGGGCTGACGATAATTCACCCCTCCACTTT.

CDR3 loop: CASRSGAYGYTF. The CDR3 nucleotides are TGTGCCAGCAGGTCTGGGGCCTATGGCTACACCTTC. This rearrangement joins TRBV6-5 to TRBJ1-2; weak D call: TRBD1 (5 bases). V was shortened by 6 bases and J by 4 bases, with 9 bases between the two germline ends. CDR3 size: 12 residues. The germline V gene encodes CDR1 MNHEY and CDR2 SVGAGI.

The chain carries TRBV5-5 and TRBJ2-7, with D hard to call. With 1 base removed from V and 4 bases from J, the gap between germline ends came to 15 bases. This CDR3 region has 15 residues. Looked up from germline, CDR1 is SGHKS and CDR2 is YYEKEE (reference sequence). CDR3 nucleotide sequence: TGTGCCAGCAGCTTGAATTTTGGCCAACCGTACGAGCAGTACTTC. Residues: CASSLNFGQPYEQYF.

This clone was seen once. CDR3 loop: CASSLPGQDMYGYTF. The DNA for the CDR3 is TGCGCCAGCAGCTTGCCGGGACAAGACATGTATGGCTACACCTTC. V gene TRBV5-1 combines with J gene TRBJ1-2; maybe TRBD1 (6 bases). Germline CDR1 reads SGHRS; CDR2 reads YFSETQ. This CDR3 is 15 amino acids long. V lost 1 base and J 5 bases, leaving 15 bases between the germline ends.

This sequence joins TRBV5-1 and TRBJ2-3; 11 bases are a match to TRBD2. In germline, CDR1 is SGHRS, CDR2 YFSETQ. This CDR3 contains 18 residues. J was trimmed by 6 bases and V by 0 bases; bases with no gene match: 12. In DNA, the CDR3 is TGCGCCAGCAGCTTGGCCCCGGGACTAGCGGCGCGCAGCGATACGCAGTATTTT. Translating gives CASSLAPGLAARSDTQYF.